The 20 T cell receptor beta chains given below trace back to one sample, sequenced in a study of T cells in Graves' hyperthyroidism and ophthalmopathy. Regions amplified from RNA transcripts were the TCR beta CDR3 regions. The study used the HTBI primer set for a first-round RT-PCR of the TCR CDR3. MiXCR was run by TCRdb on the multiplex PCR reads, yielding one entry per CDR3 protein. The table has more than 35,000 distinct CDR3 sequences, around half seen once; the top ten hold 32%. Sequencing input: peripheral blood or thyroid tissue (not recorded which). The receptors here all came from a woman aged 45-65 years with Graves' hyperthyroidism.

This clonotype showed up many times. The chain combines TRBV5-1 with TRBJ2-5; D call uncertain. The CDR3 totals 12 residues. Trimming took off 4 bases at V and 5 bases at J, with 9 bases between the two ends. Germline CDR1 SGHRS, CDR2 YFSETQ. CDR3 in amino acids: CASSPLAETQYF. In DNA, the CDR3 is TGCGCCAGCAGCCCCCTCGCGGAGACCCAGTACTTC.

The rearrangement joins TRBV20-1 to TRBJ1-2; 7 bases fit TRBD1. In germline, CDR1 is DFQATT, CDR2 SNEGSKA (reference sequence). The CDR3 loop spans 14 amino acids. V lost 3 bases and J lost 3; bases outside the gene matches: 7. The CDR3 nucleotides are TGCAGTGCTAGGGAGGACAGGATAGACTATGGCTACACCTTC. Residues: CSAREDRIDYGYTF.

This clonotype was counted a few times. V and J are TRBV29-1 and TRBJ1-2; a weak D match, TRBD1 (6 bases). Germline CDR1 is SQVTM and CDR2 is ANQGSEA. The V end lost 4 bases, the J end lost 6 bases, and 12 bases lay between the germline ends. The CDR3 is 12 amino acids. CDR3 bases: TGCAGCGTTGTAACAGGGAGAGATGGCTACACCTTC. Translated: CSVVTGRDGYTF.

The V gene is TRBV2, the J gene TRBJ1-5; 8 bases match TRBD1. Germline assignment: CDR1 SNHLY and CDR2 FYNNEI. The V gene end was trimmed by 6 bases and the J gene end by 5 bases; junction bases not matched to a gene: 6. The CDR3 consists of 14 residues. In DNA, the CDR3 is TGTGCCAGCAGGTCGACAGGGGCCCATCAGCCCCAGCATTTT. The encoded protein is CASRSTGAHQPQHF.

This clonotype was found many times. CDR3 loop: CASKGDFRPQHF. Written as DNA, the CDR3 is TGTGCCAGTAAGGGGGATTTTCGACCCCAGCATTTT. This chain uses TRBV19 with TRBJ1-5, with D perhaps matching TRBD1 (6 bases). V lost 7 bases to trimming and J lost 10 bases, with 14 bases between them. This CDR3 comprises 12 residues. Germline CDR1 and CDR2: LNHDA and SQIVND (reference sequence).

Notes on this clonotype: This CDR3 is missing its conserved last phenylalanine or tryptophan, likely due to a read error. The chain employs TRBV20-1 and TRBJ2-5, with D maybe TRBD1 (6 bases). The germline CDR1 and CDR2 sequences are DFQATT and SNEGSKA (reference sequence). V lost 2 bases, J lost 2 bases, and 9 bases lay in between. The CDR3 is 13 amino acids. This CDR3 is CSARSGQQETQYV. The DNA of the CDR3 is TGCAGTGCTAGAAGCGGACAGCAAGAGACCCAGTACGTC.

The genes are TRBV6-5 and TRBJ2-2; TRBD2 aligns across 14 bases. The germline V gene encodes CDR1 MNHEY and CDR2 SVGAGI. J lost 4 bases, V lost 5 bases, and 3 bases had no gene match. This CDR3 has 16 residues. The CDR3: CASSTGLAGGTGELFF. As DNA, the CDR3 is TGTGCCAGCAGTACCGGACTAGCGGGAGGCACCGGGGAGCTGTTTTTT.

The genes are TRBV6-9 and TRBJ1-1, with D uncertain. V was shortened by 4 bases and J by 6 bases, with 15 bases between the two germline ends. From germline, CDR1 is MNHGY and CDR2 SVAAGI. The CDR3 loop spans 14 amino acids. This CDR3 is CASSLIRISSEAFF. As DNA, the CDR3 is TGTGCCAGCAGTTTGATTCGAATAAGTTCTGAAGCTTTCTTT.

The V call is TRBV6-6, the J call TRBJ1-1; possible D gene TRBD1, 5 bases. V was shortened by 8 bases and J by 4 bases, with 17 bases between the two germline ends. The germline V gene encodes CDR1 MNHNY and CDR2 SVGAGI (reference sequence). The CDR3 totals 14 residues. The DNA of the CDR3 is TGTGCCAGCCTTACTTGGACGGGGGGCACTGAAGCTTTCTTT. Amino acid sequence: CASLTWTGGTEAFF.

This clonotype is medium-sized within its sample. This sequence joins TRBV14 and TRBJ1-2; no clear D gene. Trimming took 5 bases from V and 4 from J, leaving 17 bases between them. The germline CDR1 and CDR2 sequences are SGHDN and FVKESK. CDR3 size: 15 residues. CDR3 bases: TGTGCCAGCAGCGGTCGGACCGCGTACTCCTATGGCTACACCTTC. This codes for CASSGRTAYSYGYTF. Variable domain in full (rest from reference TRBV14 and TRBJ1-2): EAGVTQFPSHSVIEKGQTVTLRCDPISGHDNLYWYRRVMGKEIKFLLHFVKESKQDESGMPNNRFLAERTGGTYSTLKVQPAELEDSGVYFCASSGRTAYSYGYTFGSGTRLTVV.

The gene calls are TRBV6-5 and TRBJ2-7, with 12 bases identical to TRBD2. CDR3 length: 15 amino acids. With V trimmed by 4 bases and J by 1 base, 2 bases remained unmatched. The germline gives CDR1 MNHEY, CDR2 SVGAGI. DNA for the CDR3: TGTGCCAGCAGTTTTACTAGCGGGAGGTCCTACGAGCAGTACTTC. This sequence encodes CASSFTSGRSYEQYF.

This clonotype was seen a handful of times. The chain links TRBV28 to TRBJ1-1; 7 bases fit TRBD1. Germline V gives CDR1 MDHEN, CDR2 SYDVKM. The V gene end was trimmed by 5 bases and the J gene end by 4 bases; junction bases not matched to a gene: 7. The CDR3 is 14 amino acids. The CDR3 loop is CASSGWQGVTEAFF. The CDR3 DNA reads TGTGCCAGCAGTGGTTGGCAGGGGGTCACTGAAGCTTTCTTT.

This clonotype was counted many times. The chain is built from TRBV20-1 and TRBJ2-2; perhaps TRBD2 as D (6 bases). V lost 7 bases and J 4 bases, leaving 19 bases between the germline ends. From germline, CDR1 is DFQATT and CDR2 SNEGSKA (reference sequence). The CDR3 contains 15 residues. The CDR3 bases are TGCAGTGTTAAGCTAGCTGGGGGGAGCACCGGGGAGCTGTTTTTT. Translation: CSVKLAGGSTGELFF.

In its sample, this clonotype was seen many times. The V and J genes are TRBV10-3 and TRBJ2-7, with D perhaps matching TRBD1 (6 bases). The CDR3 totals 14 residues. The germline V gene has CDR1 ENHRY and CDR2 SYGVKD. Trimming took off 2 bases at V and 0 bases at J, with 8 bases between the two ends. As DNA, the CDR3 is TGTGCCATCAGTGAGACAGGGAGCTCCTACGAGCAGTACTTC. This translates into CAISETGSSYEQYF.

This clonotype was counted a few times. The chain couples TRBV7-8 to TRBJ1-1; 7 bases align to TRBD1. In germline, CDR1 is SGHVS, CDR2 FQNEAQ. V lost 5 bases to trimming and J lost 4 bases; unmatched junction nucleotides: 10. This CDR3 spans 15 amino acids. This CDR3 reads CASSIGQARGTEAFF. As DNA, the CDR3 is TGTGCCAGCAGCATCGGACAGGCCCGGGGCACTGAAGCTTTCTTT.

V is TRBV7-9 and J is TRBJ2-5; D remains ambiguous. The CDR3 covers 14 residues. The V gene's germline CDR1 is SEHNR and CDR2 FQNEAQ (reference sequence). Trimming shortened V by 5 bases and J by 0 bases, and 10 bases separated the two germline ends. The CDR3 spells CASSAGPNQETQYF. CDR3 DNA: TGTGCCAGCAGCGCCGGGCCAAACCAAGAGACCCAGTACTTC.

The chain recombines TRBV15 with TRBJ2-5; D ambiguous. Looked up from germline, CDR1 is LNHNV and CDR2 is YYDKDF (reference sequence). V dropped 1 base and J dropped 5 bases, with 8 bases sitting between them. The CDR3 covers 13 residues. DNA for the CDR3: TGTGCCACCAGCAGAGGACCCGGTGAGACCCAGTACTTC. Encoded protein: CATSRGPGETQYF.

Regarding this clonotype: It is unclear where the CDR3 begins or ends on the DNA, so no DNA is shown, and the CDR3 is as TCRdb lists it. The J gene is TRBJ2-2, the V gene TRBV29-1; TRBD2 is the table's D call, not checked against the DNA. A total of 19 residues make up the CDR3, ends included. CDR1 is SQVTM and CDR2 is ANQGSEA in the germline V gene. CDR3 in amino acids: CSVEGRDYGYTFGSGSCFF.

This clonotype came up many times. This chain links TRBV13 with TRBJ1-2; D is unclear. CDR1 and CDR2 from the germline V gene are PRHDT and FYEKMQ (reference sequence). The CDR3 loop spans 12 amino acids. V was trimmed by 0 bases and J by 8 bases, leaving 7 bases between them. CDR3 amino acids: CASSLGPGGYTF. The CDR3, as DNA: TGTGCCAGCAGCTTAGGCCCAGGCGGCTACACCTTC.

The CDR3 nucleotides read TGCAGTGCTAGGGCACCTTGGACAGGGAGTTATGGCTACACCTTC. It translates to CSARAPWTGSYGYTF. The genes are TRBV20-1 and TRBJ1-2, with 8 bases matching TRBD1. The ends lost 3 bases at V and 5 bases at J; junction bases unmatched: 11. The CDR3 has 15 amino acids. Germline V gene sequence: CDR1 DFQATT, CDR2 SNEGSKA (reference sequence).